Listed below are T cell receptor beta chains from one sample, sequenced in a study of CD8 T cells in Susac syndrome. TCRdb independently ran MiXCR on the immunoSEQ multiplex PCR reads; one entry per CDR3 protein. The top ten hold 0.21% of the sample, which has about 300,000 distinct CDR3 sequences, 65% to 90% seen once. The material sequenced was CD8+ T cells from PBMCs. The receptors derive from a human donor with multiple sclerosis. The CDR3 runs from the conserved cysteine through the conserved F or W. A D gene is named only where the DNA matches it firmly. The size of a clone is reported for some rows only, either as once, few or many, or as a class for expanded clones.

>TRBV2|-|-|TRBJ1-2
CASSPAYGYTF
TGTGCCAGCAGTCCAGCCTATGGCTACACCTTC
>TRBV28|-|-|TRBJ2-7
CASSLQTGISSYEQYF
TGTGCCAGCAGTTTGCAAACAGGGATATCGTCCTACGAGCAGTACTTC
>TRBV5-1|once|-|TRBJ1-1
CASSLFDSFEAFF
TGCGCCAGCAGCCTATTCGACAGTTTTGAAGCTTTCTTT
>TRBV28|-|-|TRBJ2-1
CASSFKDSNEQFF
TGTGCCAGCAGTTTTAAGGATAGCAATGAGCAGTTCTTC
>TRBV28|-|-|TRBJ2-7
CASSPSTGLLYEQYF
TGTGCCAGCAGTCCCTCGACAGGTCTGCTCTACGAGCAGTACTTC
>TRBV24-1|few|-|TRBJ2-1
CATSDIYHNEQFF
TGTGCCACCAGTGATATTTATCACAATGAGCAGTTCTTC
>TRBV6-2/TRBV6-3|once|-|TRBJ1-1
CASSSPHRAGPEAFF
TGTGCCAGCAGTTCCCCCCATAGGGCCGGCCCTGAAGCTTTCTTT
>TRBV6-5|-|-|TRBJ1-2
CASSWDGGFVYGYTF
TGTGCCAGCAGTTGGGATGGGGGCTTCGTCTATGGCTACACCTTC
>TRBV19|-|-|TRBJ1-1
CASRTYTGGNTEAFF
TGTGCCAGTAGGACCTACACCGGAGGGAACACTGAAGCTTTCTTT
>TRBV20-1|-|TRBD2|TRBJ2-7
CSAPLTSGSYEQYF
TGCAGTGCTCCCCTGACTAGCGGGAGCTACGAGCAGTACTTC
>TRBV2|-|-|TRBJ2-7
CASVRGNLYEQYF
TGTGCCAGCGTCCGGGGCAACCTCTACGAGCAGTACTTC
>TRBV4-2|-|TRBD2|TRBJ2-1
CASSQDLSGRGRMANEQFF
TGTGCCAGCAGCCAAGATTTAAGCGGGAGAGGACGGATGGCCAATGAGCAGTTCTTC
>TRBV20-1|-|TRBD1|TRBJ2-7
CSARDRGRTEQYF
TGCAGTGCCCGAGACAGGGGGCGGACCGAGCAGTACTTC
>TRBV28|-|TRBD1|TRBJ1-1
CASSDPGGYGTEAFF
TGTGCCAGCAGTGACCCAGGGGGCTACGGCACTGAAGCTTTCTTT
>TRBV10-2|-|-|TRBJ2-7
CASSVGRLHPYEQYF
TGCGCCAGCAGCGTGGGACGCTTGCACCCCTACGAGCAGTACTTC
>TRBV14|-|TRBD1|TRBJ2-7
CASRRTGGYEQYF
TGTGCCAGCAGACGGACAGGGGGCTACGAGCAGTACTTC
>TRBV7-9|-|-|TRBJ2-7
CASSLVRDTLYEQYF
TGTGCCAGCAGCTTAGTCCGGGACACTTTATACGAGCAGTACTTC
>TRBV6-6|few|TRBD2|TRBJ2-1
CASSPLAGGQDEQFF
TGTGCCAGCAGTCCCCTAGCGGGAGGGCAAGATGAGCAGTTCTTC
>TRBV7-9|-|-|TRBJ2-1
CASSQHKRYNEQFF
TGTGCCAGCAGCCAACATAAGCGGTACAATGAGCAGTTCTTC
>TRBV28|-|-|TRBJ2-5
CASSGPGESETQYF
TGTGCCAGCAGCGGCCCTGGGGAATCAGAGACCCAGTACTTC
>TRBV2|-|TRBD1|TRBJ1-2
CASSDVDRGYGYTF
TGTGCCAGCAGTGACGTGGACAGGGGGTATGGCTACACCTTC
>TRBV27|-|-|TRBJ2-5
CASIERETQYF
TGTGCCAGCATTGAGCGGGAGACCCAGTACTTC
>TRBV28|-|-|TRBJ2-5
CASSLDPRRSLQETQYF
TGTGCCAGCAGTCTCGATCCTAGGAGGTCCCTTCAAGAGACCCAGTACTTC
>TRBV24-1|-|-|TRBJ2-1
CATSDSGLGAYNEQFF
TGTGCCACCAGTGATTCTGGCCTTGGGGCCTACAATGAGCAGTTCTTC
>TRBV27|-|-|TRBJ2-7
CASSVSSGRTYEQYF
TGTGCCAGCAGCGTAAGTTCGGGACGTACCTACGAGCAGTACTTC
>TRBV27|-|-|TRBJ2-7
CASSLGYSSYEQYF
TGTGCCAGCAGTTTAGGGTACAGCTCCTACGAGCAGTACTTC
>TRBV4-3|-|TRBD1|TRBJ1-1
CASSAQQGRDTEAFF
TGCGCCAGCAGCGCGCAACAGGGGCGGGACACTGAAGCTTTCTTT
>TRBV6-5|few|-|TRBJ2-7
CASSYLSGYEQYF
TGTGCCAGCAGTTACTTATCCGGATACGAGCAGTACTTC
>TRBV6-2/TRBV6-3|-|TRBD2|TRBJ2-1
CASSTGLAGDPDEQFF
TGTGCCAGCAGCACGGGACTAGCGGGAGATCCGGATGAGCAGTTCTTC
>TRBV7-8|-|TRBD2|TRBJ2-4
CASSSTLAGIAKNIQYF
TGTGCCAGCAGCTCAACACTAGCGGGAATAGCCAAAAACATTCAGTACTTC
>TRBV7-8|-|-|TRBJ1-2
CASSPKGGLYLYGYTF
TGTGCCAGCAGCCCCAAAGGGGGGCTGTATCTCTATGGCTACACCTTC
>TRBV4-1|-|TRBD1|TRBJ1-4
CASSSRQGITNEKLFF
TGCGCCAGCAGCTCCCGACAGGGGATAACTAATGAAAAACTGTTTTTT
>TRBV6-5|-|-|TRBJ1-5
CASSYSIGPARTQHF
TGTGCCAGCAGTTACTCGATCGGACCCGCCAGGACCCAGCATTTT
>TRBV29-1|-|TRBD1|TRBJ2-5
CSVDLGQGVGETQYF
TGCAGCGTTGATCTAGGGCAGGGGGTAGGGGAGACCCAGTACTTC
>TRBV4-2|few|-|TRBJ2-1
CASSQGGGTEQFF
TGTGCCAGCAGCCAAGGGGGCGGGACTGAGCAGTTCTTC
>TRBV27|-|TRBD2|TRBJ2-3
CASSLAGVRDTQYF
TGTGCCAGCAGTTTGGCGGGAGTCAGAGATACGCAGTATTTT
>TRBV19|few|-|TRBJ2-1
CASSMGGSSYNEQFF
TGTGCCAGTAGTATGGGCGGCAGCTCCTACAATGAGCAGTTCTTC
>TRBV6-5|few|-|TRBJ1-1
CASSYGGVGTAFF
TGTGCCAGCAGTTACGGAGGGGTAGGGACAGCTTTCTTT
>TRBV7-9|once|-|TRBJ1-2
CASSLGGAGDFYGYTF
TGTGCCAGCAGCTTAGGTGGCGCAGGGGACTTTTATGGCTACACCTTC
>TRBV14|-|-|TRBJ1-1
CASSQVIYEAFF
TGTGCCAGCAGCCAAGTGATTTACGAAGCTTTCTTT
>TRBV5-5|-|-|TRBJ1-5
CASTPWGASNQPQHF
TGTGCCAGCACCCCATGGGGAGCTAGCAATCAGCCCCAGCATTTT
>TRBV21-1|-|-|TRBJ2-3
CASSRTSGSLTDTQYF
TGTGCCAGCAGCCGGACTAGCGGGAGCCTCACAGATACGCAGTATTTT